These 16 T cell receptor beta chains share one sample of origin, sequenced in a study of T cell repertoires in cytomegalovirus infection. Antigen specificity for these receptors is unknown. TCRdb re-called the reads through MiXCR, storing one row per CDR3 protein. The repertoire has about a million distinct CDR3 sequences, 30% to 40% of them found once; the top ten carry 13%. The specimen was cultured CD8+ T cells from PBMCs, collected from culture after CMV antigen stimulation. Receptor source: a human donor in good health (CMV status not recorded). Some clones in this sample may be carry-over from other donors' samples.

This clonotype showed up many times. The CDR3 DNA is TGTGCCAGCAGCCCTAGCGACAGGAGCTACCCGTACTACGAGCAGTACTTC. It yields the protein CASSPSDRSYPYYEQYF. The chain joins TRBV7-9 to TRBJ2-7; D might be TRBD1 or TRBD2, each matching 6 bases. V gave up 5 bases and J gave up 3 bases, with 23 bases separating them. The CDR3 is made up of 17 amino acids. CDR1 and CDR2 from the germline V gene are SEHNR and FQNEAQ (reference sequence).

This clonotype was recorded a few times. V and J are TRBV6-6 and TRBJ2-2; D unresolved. Trimming pared 4 bases from V and 7 bases from J, leaving 16 bases between. Germline CDR1 reads MNHNY; CDR2 reads SVGAGI (reference sequence). The CDR3 sequence is 15 residues long. CDR3 sequence reads: CASSSPSVQHGELFF. CDR3 in DNA: TGTGCCAGCAGTTCGCCCAGTGTCCAGCACGGGGAGCTGTTTTTT.

The V and J genes are TRBV9 and TRBJ1-2; no clear D. Trimming removed 3 bases from V and 5 bases from J, with 11 bases in between. CDR3 length: 13 residues. CDR1 is SGDLS, CDR2 YYNGEE, per germline. CDR3 nucleotides: TGTGCCAGCAGCGCGCGCGGACCATATGGCTACACCTTC. It codes for CASSARGPYGYTF.

This clonotype has at least ten counts. The chain links TRBV11-3 to TRBJ1-5, with TRBD1 matching over 7 bases. Germline lookup yields CDR1 SGHNT and CDR2 YENEEA. CDR3 length equals 16 residues. V was pared by 10 bases and J by 4 bases, with 16 bases of the junction left unmatched. This chain's CDR3 is CATHPTWTGHNQPQHF. CDR3 coding DNA: TGTGCCACTCACCCTACCTGGACAGGCCATAATCAGCCCCAGCATTTT.

The rearrangement joins TRBV11-1 to TRBJ2-1; 7 nucleotides align to TRBD2. V dropped 5 bases and J dropped 8; count of bases not matched to a gene: 12. Germline V gene data show CDR1 as SGHAT and CDR2 as FQDESV (reference sequence). The CDR3 has 15 residues. The CDR3 nucleotides read TGTGCCAGCAGCGAAACTAGCGTCCCCTGGGATGAGCAGTTCTTC. Residues: CASSETSVPWDEQFF.

The CDR3 nucleotides read TGTGCCAGCAGCTTAGGAGGCATCGGTGACTATGGCTACACCTTC. It codes for CASSLGGIGDYGYTF. This chain uses TRBV7-4 with TRBJ1-2; no definite D call. The CDR3 runs 15 residues. Germline-derived CDR1 and CDR2 are SGHVT and SQSDAQ. Trimming removed 1 base from V and 3 bases from J, with 12 bases in between.

In regard to this clonotype: Since a much larger clone is just one base distant, this may be a read error. This rearrangement joins TRBV7-8 to TRBJ2-5; D call uncertain. Per germline, CDR1 SGHVS and CDR2 FQNEAQ. The CDR3 has 10 amino acids. DNA of the CDR3: TGTGCCAACAGCCCCGGGACCCAGTACTTC. It specifies CANSPGTQYF.

This clonotype occurred many times. The chain recombines TRBV7-9 with TRBJ1-2, with D perhaps TRBD1 (6 bases). V was shortened by 2 bases and J by 8 bases, with 18 bases between the two germline ends. Germline V gene lookup returns CDR1 SEHNR and CDR2 FQNEAQ (reference sequence). This CDR3 comprises 15 residues. CDR3 residues: CASSLPSGGQWGYTF. In DNA form, the CDR3 reads TGTGCCAGCAGCTTACCGAGCGGGGGCCAATGGGGCTACACCTTC.

A word on this clonotype: A much bigger clone sits one base away, suggesting this may be a read error. The chain has TRBV7-2 and TRBJ2-7; a possible D gene is TRBD1 (6 bases). Trimming removed 0 bases from V and 6 bases from J, with 12 bases in between. In germline, CDR1 is SGHTA, CDR2 FQGNSA. The CDR3 spans 14 residues. The DNA for the CDR3 is TGTGCCAGCAGCTTAGCTACGGACAGAAGCGAGCAGTACGTC. Its protein product is CASSLATDRSEQYV.

This clonotype has a handful of counts. This rearrangement joins TRBV6-2 or TRBV6-3 to TRBJ2-1, with D uncertain. Germline CDR1 and CDR2: MNHEY and SVGEGT. V dropped 3 bases and J dropped 10 bases, with 10 bases sitting between them. CDR3 length: 12 amino acids. The CDR3 sequence: CASSYPPREQFF. In DNA, the CDR3 is TGTGCCAGCAGTTATCCACCTAGGGAGCAGTTCTTC.

This rearrangement joins TRBV6-1 to TRBJ2-7; 7 bases are a match to TRBD1. Germline-derived CDR1 and CDR2 are MNHNS and SASEGT. The CDR3 totals 12 residues. With 4 bases clipped from V and 6 bases from J, the junction kept 3 bases outside the gene matches. This chain's CDR3 is CASSVGGREQYF. The CDR3 DNA sequence: TGTGCCAGCAGTGTAGGGGGCCGCGAGCAGTACTTC.

The chain has TRBV7-3 and TRBJ2-6; D gene uncertain. The CDR3 sequence is 16 residues long. CDR1 SGHTA and CDR2 FQGTGA come from the germline V gene. The V end lost 8 bases, the J end lost 0 bases, and 14 bases lay between the germline ends. CDR3 coding DNA: TGTGCCAGCTGTACACCGTGGGGCTCTGGGGCCAACGTCCTGACTTTC. Translated: CASCTPWGSGANVLTF. Based on the CDR3 plus reference TRBV7-3 and TRBJ2-6, the full variable domain is GAGVSQTPSNKVTEKGKYVELRCDPISGHTALYWYRQSLGQGPEFLIYFQGTGAADDSGLPNDRFFAVRPEGSVSTLKIQRTERGDSAVYLCASCTPWGSGANVLTFGAGSRLTVL.

This clonotype was counted a few times. CDR3 sequence: CASSQSVLGRAGQPQHF. DNA of the CDR3: TGTGCCAGCAGCCAATCCGTTTTGGGGAGAGCTGGACAGCCCCAGCATTTT. The V call is TRBV3-1, the J call TRBJ1-5; no clear D. Trimming removed 2 bases at V and 7 bases at J, with 21 bases between. The CDR3 length is 17 residues. CDR1 is LGHDT and CDR2 is YNNKEL in the germline V gene (reference sequence). The full variable domain, its missing parts supplied by reference TRBV3-1 and TRBJ1-5, is DTAVSQTPKYLVTQMGNDKSIKCEQNLGHDTMYWYKQDSKKFLKIMFSYNNKELIINETVPNRFSPKSPDKAHLNLHINSLELGDSAVYFCASSQSVLGRAGQPQHFGDGTRLSIL.

This chain connects TRBV10-3 to TRBJ2-3, with D possibly called TRBD1 or TRBD2 (5 bases each). The CDR3 extends over 14 amino acids. CDR1 is ENHRY and CDR2 is SYGVKD in the germline V gene. The V and J ends lost 11 bases and 6 bases respectively, with 21 bases between them. The CDR3 reads CAATGAKGFDTQYF. CDR3 coding DNA: TGTGCCGCCACCGGGGCAAAGGGGTTCGATACGCAGTATTTT.

The chain combines TRBV14 with TRBJ2-5; 8 nucleotides agree with TRBD1. In germline, CDR1 is SGHDN, CDR2 FVKESK. CDR3 size: 15 residues. With 3 bases clipped from V and 2 bases from J, the junction kept 5 bases outside the gene matches. This chain's CDR3 is CASSHGQGLQETQYF. CDR3 bases: TGTGCCAGCAGCCACGGACAGGGCTTACAAGAGACCCAGTACTTC. The variable domain in full, with the rest retrieved from reference TRBV14 and TRBJ2-5, is EAGVTQFPSHSVIEKGQTVTLRCDPISGHDNLYWYRRVMGKEIKFLLHFVKESKQDESGMPNNRFLAERTGGTYSTLKVQPAELEDSGVYFCASSHGQGLQETQYFGPGTRLLVL.

This clonotype was observed a few times. The genes are TRBV7-9 and TRBJ1-4; no reliable D call. The germline V and J ends were trimmed by 5 bases and 0 bases, with 16 bases remaining between them. The CDR3 is 17 residues long. CDR1 is SEHNR and CDR2 is FQNEAQ in the germline V gene (reference sequence). The CDR3 spells CASSPTAVGTTNEKLFF. The CDR3 DNA is TGTGCCAGCAGCCCAACGGCCGTGGGTACAACTAATGAAAAACTGTTTTTT.